The subject of this entry is one T cell receptor (beta chain). With the read ending 3 residues before the CDR3 end, the germline J gene is used to fill in that end. Prevalent HPV16 infections were excluded; only incident single HPV16 infections included. Libraries were prepared by immunoSEQ multiplex PCR; TCRdb keeps only in-frame clonotypes and omits some of them. Its listing shows roughly 49,000 clones. This sample stems from a study of T cells in women clearing cervical HPV infection. Study in general: No precancer developed; the control's incident HPV16 infection cleared within 12 months.

CDR3 length: 14 amino acids. V was cut by 4 bases and J by 0 bases, with 7 bases left in between. Germline CDR1 is PRHDT and CDR2 is FYEKMQ (reference sequence). The sequence came from a woman aged 18 to 75 with a cervical HPV16 infection that either progressed to CIN3+ or cleared (not recorded which). This chain joins TRBV13 and TRBJ1-3; D not resolved. Sequencing used blood buffy coat. CDR3 loop: CASSSRLSGNTIYF. The sequenced part of the CDR3 DNA is TGTGCCAGCAGCTCGCGACTCTCTGGAAACACC.